The present TCR beta chain was sequenced within a study of PD-1 blockade in mismatch repair-deficient tumors. For the study at large: Patients had 12 mismatch repair-deficient cancer types, all previously treated and progressing.

There are 14 residues in the CDR3. With 1 base removed from V and 6 bases from J, the gap between germline ends came to 12 bases. Germline V gives CDR1 SEHNR, CDR2 FQNEAQ (reference sequence). TCRdb keeps only in-frame clones here, not all; method: immunoSEQ multiplex PCR. The sample yields just under 80,000 clones, roughly 80% seen once. The TCR comes from an adult with mismatch repair-deficient cancer. The specimen was peripheral blood, collected 44 weeks after starting pembrolizumab. The chain carries TRBV7-9 and TRBJ1-1; no reliable D call. CDR3 bases: TGTGCCAGCAGCTTAGTCGGGTCAATGTCTGAAGCTTTCTTT. This encodes CASSLVGSMSEAFF.